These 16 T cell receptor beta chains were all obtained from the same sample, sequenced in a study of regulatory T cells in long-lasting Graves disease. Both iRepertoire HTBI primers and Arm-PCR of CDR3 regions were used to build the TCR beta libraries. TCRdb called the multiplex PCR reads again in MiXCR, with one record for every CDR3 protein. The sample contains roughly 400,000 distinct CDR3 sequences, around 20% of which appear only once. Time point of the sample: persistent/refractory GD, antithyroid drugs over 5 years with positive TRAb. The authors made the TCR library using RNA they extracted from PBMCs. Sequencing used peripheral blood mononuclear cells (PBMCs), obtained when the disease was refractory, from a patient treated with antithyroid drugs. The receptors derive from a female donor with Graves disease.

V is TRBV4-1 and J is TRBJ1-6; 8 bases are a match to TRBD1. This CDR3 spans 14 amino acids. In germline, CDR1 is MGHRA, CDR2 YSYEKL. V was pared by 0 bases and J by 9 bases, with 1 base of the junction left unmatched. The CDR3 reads CASSQDQGASPLHF. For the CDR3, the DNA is TGCGCCAGCAGCCAAGATCAGGGGGCTTCACCCCTCCACTTT.

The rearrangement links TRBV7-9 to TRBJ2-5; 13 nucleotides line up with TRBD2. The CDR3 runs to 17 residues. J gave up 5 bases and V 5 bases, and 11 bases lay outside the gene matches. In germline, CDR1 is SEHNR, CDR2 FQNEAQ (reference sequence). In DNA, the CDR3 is TGTGCCAGCAGCACCGGGACTAGCGGGATCTTTAAGGAGACCCAGTACTTC. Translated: CASSTGTSGIFKETQYF.

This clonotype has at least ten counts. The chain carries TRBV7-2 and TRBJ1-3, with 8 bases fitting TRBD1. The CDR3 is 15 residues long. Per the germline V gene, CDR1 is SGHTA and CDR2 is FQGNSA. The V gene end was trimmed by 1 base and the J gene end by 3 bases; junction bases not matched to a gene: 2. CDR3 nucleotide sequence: TGTGCCAGCAGCTTAGGGACAGGGAATGGAAACACCATATATTTT. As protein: CASSLGTGNGNTIYF.

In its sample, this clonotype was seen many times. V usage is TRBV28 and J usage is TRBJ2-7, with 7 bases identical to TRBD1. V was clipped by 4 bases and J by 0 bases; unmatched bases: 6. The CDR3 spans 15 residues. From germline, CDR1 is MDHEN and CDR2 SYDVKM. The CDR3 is CASSWGTASSYEQYF. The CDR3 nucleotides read TGTGCCAGCAGTTGGGGGACAGCGAGCTCCTACGAGCAGTACTTC.

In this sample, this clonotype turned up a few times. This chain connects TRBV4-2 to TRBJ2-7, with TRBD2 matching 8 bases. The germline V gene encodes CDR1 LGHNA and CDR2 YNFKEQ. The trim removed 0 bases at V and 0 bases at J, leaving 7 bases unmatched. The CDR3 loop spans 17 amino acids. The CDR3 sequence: CASSQDQLAEASYEQYF. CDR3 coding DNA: TGTGCCAGCAGCCAAGATCAACTAGCGGAGGCCTCCTACGAGCAGTACTTC.

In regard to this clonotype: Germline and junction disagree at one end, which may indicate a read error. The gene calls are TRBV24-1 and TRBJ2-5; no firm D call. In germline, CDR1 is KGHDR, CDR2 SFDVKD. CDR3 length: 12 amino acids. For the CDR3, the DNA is TGTGCCACCAATGATTTAGGGGAGACCCAGTACTTC. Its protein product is CATNDLGETQYF.

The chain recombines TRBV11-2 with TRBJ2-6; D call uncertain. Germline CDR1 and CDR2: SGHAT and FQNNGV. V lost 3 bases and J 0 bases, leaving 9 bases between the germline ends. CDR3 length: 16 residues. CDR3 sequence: CASSLSSLSGANVLTF. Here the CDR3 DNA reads TGTGCCAGCAGCTTGTCCTCCCTCTCTGGGGCCAACGTCCTGACTTTC.

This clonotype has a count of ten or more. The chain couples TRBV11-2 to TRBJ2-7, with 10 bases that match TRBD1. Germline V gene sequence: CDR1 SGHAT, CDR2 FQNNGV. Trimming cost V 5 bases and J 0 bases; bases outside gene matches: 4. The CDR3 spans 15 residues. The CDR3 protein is CASSLGQGISYEQYF. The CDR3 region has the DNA TGTGCCAGCAGCCTGGGACAGGGGATCTCCTACGAGCAGTACTTC. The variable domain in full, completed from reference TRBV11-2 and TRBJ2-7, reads EAGVAQSPRYKIIEKRQSVAFWCNPISGHATLYWYQQILGQGPKLLIQFQNNGVVDDSQLPKDRFSAERLKGVDSTLKIQPAKLEDSAVYLCASSLGQGISYEQYFGPGTRLTVT.

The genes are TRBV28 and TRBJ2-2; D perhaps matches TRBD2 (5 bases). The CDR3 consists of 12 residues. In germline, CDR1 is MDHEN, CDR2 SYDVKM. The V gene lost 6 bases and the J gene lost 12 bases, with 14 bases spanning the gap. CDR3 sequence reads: CASSQSGPKLFF. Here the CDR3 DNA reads TGTGCCAGCAGCCAAAGCGGCCCCAAGCTGTTTTTT.

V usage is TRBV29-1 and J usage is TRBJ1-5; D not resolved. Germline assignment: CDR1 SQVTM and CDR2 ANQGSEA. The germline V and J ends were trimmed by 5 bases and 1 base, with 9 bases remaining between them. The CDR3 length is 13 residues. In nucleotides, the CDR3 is TGCAGCGTTAAACCGGGAAGCAATCAGCCCCAGCATTTT. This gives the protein CSVKPGSNQPQHF.

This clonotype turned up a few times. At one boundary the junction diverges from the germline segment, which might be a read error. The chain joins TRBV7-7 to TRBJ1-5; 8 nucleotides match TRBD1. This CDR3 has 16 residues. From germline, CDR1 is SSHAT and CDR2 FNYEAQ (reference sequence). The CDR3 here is CASSLLYNRGDQPQHF. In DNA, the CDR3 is TGTGCTAGCAGCTTACTTTATAACAGGGGGGATCAGCCCCAGCATTTT. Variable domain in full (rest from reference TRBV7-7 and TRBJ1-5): GAGVSQSPRYKVTKRGQDVTLRCDPISSHATLYWYQQALGQGPEFLTYFNYEAQPDKSGLPSDRFSAERPEGSISTLTIQRTEQRDSAMYRCASSLLYNRGDQPQHFGDGTRLSIL.

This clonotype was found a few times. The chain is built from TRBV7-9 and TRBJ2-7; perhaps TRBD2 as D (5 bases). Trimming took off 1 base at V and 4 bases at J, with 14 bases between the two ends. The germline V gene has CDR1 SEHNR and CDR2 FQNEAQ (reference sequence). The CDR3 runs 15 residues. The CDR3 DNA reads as TGTGCCAGCAGCTTAGGAGGGTCGGCAGTATACGAGCAGTACTTC. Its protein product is CASSLGGSAVYEQYF.

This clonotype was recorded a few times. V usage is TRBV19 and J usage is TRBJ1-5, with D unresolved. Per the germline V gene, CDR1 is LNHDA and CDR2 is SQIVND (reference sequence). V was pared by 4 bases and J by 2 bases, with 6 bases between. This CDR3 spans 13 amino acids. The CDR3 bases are TGTGCCAGTAGTAGAAGGGGCAATCAGCCCCAGCATTTT. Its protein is CASSRRGNQPQHF.

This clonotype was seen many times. CDR3 sequence reads: CASSPRTGSGNTIYF. CDR3 nucleotides: TGTGCCAGCAGCCCCAGGACAGGGTCTGGAAACACCATATATTTT. The genes are TRBV12-3 or TRBV12-4 and TRBJ1-3; TRBD1 agrees at 8 bases. Trimming took 6 bases from V and 1 from J; bases not matched to a gene: 5. CDR3 length: 15 amino acids.

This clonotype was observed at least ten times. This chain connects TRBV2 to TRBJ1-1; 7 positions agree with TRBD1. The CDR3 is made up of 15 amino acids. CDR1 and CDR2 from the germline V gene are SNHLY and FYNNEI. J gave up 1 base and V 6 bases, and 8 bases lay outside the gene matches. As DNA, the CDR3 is TGTGCCAGCAGACTCGGACAGGCCTGGAACACTGAAGCTTTCTTT. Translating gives CASRLGQAWNTEAFF.

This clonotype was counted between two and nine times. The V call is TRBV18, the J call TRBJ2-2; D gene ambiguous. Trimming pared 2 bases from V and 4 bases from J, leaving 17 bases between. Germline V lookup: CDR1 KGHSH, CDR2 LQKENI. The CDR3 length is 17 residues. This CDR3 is CASSPTGTNARTGELFF. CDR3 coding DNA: TGTGCCAGCTCACCAACGGGTACGAACGCACGCACCGGGGAGCTGTTTTTT.